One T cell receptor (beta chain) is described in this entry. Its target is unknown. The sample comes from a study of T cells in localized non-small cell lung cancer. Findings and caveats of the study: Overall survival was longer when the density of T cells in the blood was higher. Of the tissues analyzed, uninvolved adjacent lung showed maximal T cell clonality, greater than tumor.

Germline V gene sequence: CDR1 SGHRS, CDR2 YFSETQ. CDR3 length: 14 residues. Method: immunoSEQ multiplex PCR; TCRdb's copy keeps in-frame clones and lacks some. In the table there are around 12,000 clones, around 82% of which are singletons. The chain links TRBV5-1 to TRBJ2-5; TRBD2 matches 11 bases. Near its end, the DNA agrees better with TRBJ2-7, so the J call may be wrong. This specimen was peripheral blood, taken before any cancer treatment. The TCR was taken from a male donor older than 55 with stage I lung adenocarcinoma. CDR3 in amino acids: CASSSGRAVYEQYF. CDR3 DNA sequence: TGCGCCAGCAGTAGCGGGAGGGCCGTCTACGAGCAGTACTTC.